This T cell receptor (beta chain) was identified in a study of cytomegalovirus exposure and HLA in healthy donors. Across the study: Within an early data release were approximately 85 million unique TCRs drawn from HLA-typed donors.

With 60 Vbeta and 13 Jbeta primers, the PCR was carried out. Produced via immunoSEQ multiplex PCR; TCRdb's table is partial and in-frame only. The sample consists of some 140,000 clones, 60% to 75% of them appearing once. V lost 2 bases to trimming and J lost 6 bases; unmatched junction nucleotides: 8. Per germline, CDR1 MNHEY and CDR2 SMNVEV (reference sequence). The CDR3 is 15 amino acids. The origin of this receptor is a human donor in good health. Sequenced sample: PBMCs. The genes are TRBV27 and TRBJ2-3; the match to TRBD2 covers 7 bases. The CDR3 coding sequence is TGTGCCAGCAGTTTAAGTATGCCTAGCGGCGATACGCAGTATTTT. Translated: CASSLSMPSGDTQYF.